A selection of T cell receptor beta chains follows, all from one sample in a study of blood T cell repertoires in COVID-19. The repertoire was sequenced with immunoSEQ multiplex PCR; TCRdb's copy has only in-frame clones and lacks some. The sample has roughly 110,000 clones; about 91% are singletons. The sample taken for sequencing was peripheral blood. Every receptor here comes from a man aged 45 to 65 with active or convalescent COVID-19. Each CDR3 is given with its conserved first and last residue. A D gene is named only where the DNA matches it firmly. Rows give clone size only sometimes, using once, few, many, or a class for an expanded clone.

>.|TRBJ1-1|TRBV6-1|.
CASSEAQIRGLKAFF
TGTGCCAGCAGTGAAGCCCAAATCCGGGGTTTGAAAGCTTTCTTT
>few|TRBJ1-1|TRBV19|.
CASSIRVRDMNTEAFF
TGTGCCAGTAGTATAAGGGTGAGGGATATGAACACTGAAGCTTTCTTT
>.|TRBJ1-1|TRBV19|.
CASSQSKYREAFF
TGTGCCAGTAGTCAATCCAAATACAGGGAAGCTTTCTTT
>.|TRBJ2-5|TRBV18|TRBD1
CASSPGQHQETQYF
TGTGCCAGCTCACCGGGACAGCACCAAGAGACCCAGTACTTC
>.|TRBJ2-7|TRBV6-5|TRBD2
CASSYSRGDHEQYF
TGTGCCAGCAGTTACTCGCGGGGGGACCACGAGCAGTACTTC
>.|TRBJ2-2|TRBV15|.
CATSRDYTENRAGELFF
TGTGCCACCAGCAGAGATTACACAGAAAACAGGGCCGGGGAGCTGTTTTTT
>.|TRBJ1-3|TRBV29-1|.
CSVDGLTPSSGNTIYF
TGCAGCGTTGATGGTTTGACACCTTCCTCTGGAAACACCATATATTTT
>few|TRBJ2-7|TRBV7-2|TRBD1
CASSPEADRAYEQYF
TGTGCCAGCAGCCCCGAGGCGGACAGGGCCTACGAGCAGTACTTC
>.|TRBJ2-7|TRBV6-5|TRBD1
CASMGDRGPYEQYF
TGTGCCAGCATGGGGGACAGGGGACCCTACGAGCAGTACTTC
>.|TRBJ2-5|TRBV6-2/TRBV6-3|TRBD1
CASSYASSGQGASLFQETQYF
TGTGCCAGCAGTTACGCCTCATCGGGACAGGGGGCCTCGCTTTTCCAAGAGACCCAGTACTTC
>few|TRBJ2-7|TRBV21-1|.
CASRTGDRGRDEQYF
TGTGCCAGCAGGACGGGGGACAGGGGGCGCGACGAGCAGTACTTC
>.|TRBJ2-1|TRBV7-9|.
CASSLVGRRDRRNEQFF
TGTGCCAGCAGCTTAGTTGGTCGGCGGGATAGGCGGAATGAGCAGTTCTTC
>.|TRBJ2-3|TRBV10-3|TRBD2
CAISSGGTEGDTQYF
TGTGCCATCAGTTCGGGAGGGACCGAGGGAGATACGCAGTATTTT
>.|TRBJ2-2|TRBV19|TRBD2
CASKKLAGGVVTGELFF
TGTGCCAGTAAAAAATTAGCGGGAGGGGTAGTCACCGGGGAGCTGTTTTTT
>.|TRBJ2-1|TRBV10-3|TRBD2
CAISDTGGSYNEQFF
TGTGCCATCAGTGACACGGGCGGGAGCTACAATGAGCAGTTCTTC
>.|TRBJ1-2|TRBV7-9|TRBD1
CASSRPGQGVPGYTF
TGTGCCAGCAGTCGTCCGGGACAGGGGGTACCTGGCTACACCTTC
>.|TRBJ1-1|TRBV28|TRBD1
CASSPYHRGLRIGGAFF
TGTGCCAGCAGTCCCTACCACAGGGGGCTCCGAATAGGGGGGGCCTTCTTT
>.|TRBJ2-1|TRBV7-6|TRBD2
CASSTRSTSGSNEQFF
TGTGCCAGCAGCACAAGATCCACTAGCGGGAGCAATGAGCAGTTCTTC
>.|TRBJ2-5|TRBV2|.
CASSLRGGQETQYF
TGTGCCAGCAGCCTGAGGGGGGGCCAAGAGACCCAGTACTTC
>.|TRBJ2-1|TRBV4-2|TRBD1
CASSQGQGENNEQFF
TGTGCCAGCAGCCAAGGACAGGGGGAGAACAATGAGCAGTTCTTC
>.|TRBJ2-7|TRBV7-8|TRBD2
CASSSSGSYEQYF
TGTGCCAGCAGCTCTAGCGGGAGTTACGAGCAGTACTTC
>.|TRBJ1-1|TRBV30|.
CAWVAGGSNTEAFF
TGTGCCTGGGTGGCAGGAGGGTCTAACACTGAAGCTTTCTTT
>.|TRBJ1-1|TRBV6-5|.
CASSSGISNTEAFF
TGTGCCAGCAGTTCGGGGATCTCAAACACTGAAGCTTTCTTT
>.|TRBJ2-7|TRBV19|TRBD1
CASSLGQSSYEQYF
TGTGCCAGTAGCCTGGGACAGAGCTCCTACGAGCAGTACTTC
>.|TRBJ2-1|TRBV7-9|TRBD2
CASSPGTSGINEQFF
TGTGCCAGCAGCCCCGGGACTAGCGGCATCAATGAGCAGTTCTTC
>.|TRBJ1-6|TRBV2|.
CASSTQVNSPLHF
TGTGCCAGCAGCACCCAGGTGAATTCACCCCTCCACTTT
>few|TRBJ2-3|TRBV5-1|TRBD2
CASSSSVLAGGTDTQYF
TGCGCCAGCAGCTCAAGCGTCCTAGCGGGAGGCACAGATACGCAGTATTTT
>once|TRBJ1-2|TRBV7-9|.
CASSLEGRGSHGYTF
TGTGCCAGCAGCTTAGAGGGCAGGGGATCGCATGGCTACACCTTC
>few|TRBJ2-3|TRBV13|TRBD2
CASSPSSGRSRAADTQYF
TGTGCCAGCAGCCCGAGTAGCGGGAGGTCTCGGGCGGCAGATACGCAGTATTTT
>.|TRBJ2-5|TRBV5-6|.
CASSSLGDTYQETQYF
TGTGCCAGCAGCTCCCTTGGGGACACTTACCAAGAGACCCAGTACTTC
>once|TRBJ2-7|TRBV6-5|TRBD2
CASSTGTSGYEQYF
TGTGCCAGCTCGACAGGGACTAGCGGATACGAGCAGTACTTC
>.|TRBJ2-3|TRBV10-3|TRBD1
CAISGQGEDTQYF
TGTGCCATCAGTGGACAGGGGGAAGATACGCAGTATTTT
>.|TRBJ2-5|TRBV10-1|.
CASSEGTGRGSKETQYF
TGCGCCAGCAGTGAGGGAACAGGCCGAGGTTCGAAAGAGACCCAGTACTTC
>.|TRBJ2-5|TRBV27|TRBD2
CASRNTVAGVGQETQYF
TGTGCCAGCAGAAACACCGTGGCGGGAGTAGGCCAAGAGACCCAGTACTTC
>once|TRBJ1-2|TRBV30|.
CAWSVRGANNYGYTF
TGTGCCTGGAGTGTACGCGGGGCGAATAACTATGGCTACACCTTC
>.|TRBJ2-1|TRBV1|.
CTSSQDLTSEPLTFYNEQFF
TGCACCAGCAGCCAAGATCTGACTAGCGAGCCGCTCACTTTCTACAATGAGCAGTTCTTC
>once|TRBJ1-1|TRBV30|TRBD1
CAWSFRGRGTEAFF
TGTGCCTGGAGTTTCAGGGGGCGCGGGACTGAAGCTTTCTTT
>.|TRBJ2-2|TRBV4-3|.
CASSSQGANTGELFF
TGCGCCAGCAGCTCACAGGGAGCGAACACCGGGGAGCTGTTTTTT
>.|TRBJ1-1|TRBV5-4|.
CASSLKGGTEAFF
TGTGCCAGCAGCTTGAAAGGGGGTACTGAAGCTTTCTTT
>.|TRBJ1-5|TRBV5-1|.
CASSLEGGDNQPQHF
TGCGCCAGCAGCTTGGAGGGAGGGGATAATCAGCCCCAGCATTTT
>.|TRBJ2-7|TRBV2|TRBD1
CASSARGTGIPYEQYF
TGTGCCAGCAGTGCTCGCGGGACAGGGATCCCCTACGAGCAGTACTTC
>.|TRBJ1-1|TRBV3-1/TRBV3-2|TRBD1
CASSQLQGGTEAFF
TGTGCCAGCAGCCAACTGCAGGGGGGAACTGAAGCTTTCTTT
>.|TRBJ2-7|TRBV30|.
CAWSFKSFEPYEQYF
TGTGCCTGGAGTTTTAAAAGTTTCGAGCCCTACGAGCAGTACTTC
>.|TRBJ2-7|TRBV19|.
CASSTYRSYEQYF
TGTGCCAGTAGTACGTACCGGAGTTACGAGCAGTACTTC
>.|TRBJ1-6|TRBV6-6|.
CASRLDGDSYNSPLHF
TGTGCCAGCAGACTCGACGGAGATTCCTATAATTCACCCCTCCACTTT
>.|TRBJ2-3|TRBV2|TRBD2
CASRPLAGGSDTQYF
TGTGCCAGCAGGCCACTAGCGGGAGGGTCAGATACGCAGTATTTT
>once|TRBJ2-7|TRBV27|.
CASSKGQRYEQYF
TGTGCCAGCAGCAAAGGACAGCGCTACGAGCAGTACTTC
>.|TRBJ2-7|TRBV28|.
CASKTGFYEQYF
TGTGCCAGCAAGACTGGGTTCTACGAGCAGTACTTC
>.|TRBJ2-7|TRBV7-2|TRBD1
CASSFDRAYEQYF
TGTGCCAGCAGCTTTGACAGGGCCTACGAGCAGTACTTC
>once|TRBJ1-1|TRBV4-2|.
CASSHILTRENTEAFF
TGTGCCAGCAGCCATATTCTTACCCGGGAGAACACTGAAGCTTTCTTT
>.|TRBJ1-5|TRBV4-1|TRBD1
CASSQELQGARQPQHF
TGCGCCAGCAGCCAAGAACTACAGGGGGCACGCCAGCCCCAGCATTTT